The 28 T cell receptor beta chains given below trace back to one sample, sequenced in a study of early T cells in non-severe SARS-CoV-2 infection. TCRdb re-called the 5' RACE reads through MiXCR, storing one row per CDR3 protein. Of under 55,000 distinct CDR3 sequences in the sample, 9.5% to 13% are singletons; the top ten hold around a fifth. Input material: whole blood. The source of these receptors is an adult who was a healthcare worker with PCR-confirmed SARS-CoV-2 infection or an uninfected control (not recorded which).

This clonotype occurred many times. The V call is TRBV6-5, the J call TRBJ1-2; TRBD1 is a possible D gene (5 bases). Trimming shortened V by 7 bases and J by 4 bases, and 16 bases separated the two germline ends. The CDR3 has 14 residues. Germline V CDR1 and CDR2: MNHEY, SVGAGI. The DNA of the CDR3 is TGTGCCAGCACGGAGGGGCGGCGAGGCTATGGCTACACCTTC. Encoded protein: CASTEGRRGYGYTF.

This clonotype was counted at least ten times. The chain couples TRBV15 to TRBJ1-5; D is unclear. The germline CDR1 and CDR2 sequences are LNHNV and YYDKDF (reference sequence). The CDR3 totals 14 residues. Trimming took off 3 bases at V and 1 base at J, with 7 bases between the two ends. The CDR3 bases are TGTGCCACCAGCAGTTCAGCGAGCAATCAGCCCCAGCATTTT. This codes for CATSSSASNQPQHF.

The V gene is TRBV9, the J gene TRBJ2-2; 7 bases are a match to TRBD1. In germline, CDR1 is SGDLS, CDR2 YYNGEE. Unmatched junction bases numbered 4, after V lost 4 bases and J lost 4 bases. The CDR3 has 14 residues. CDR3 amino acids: CASSRTGLTGELFF. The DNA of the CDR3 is TGTGCCAGCAGCAGGACAGGCCTCACCGGGGAGCTGTTTTTT. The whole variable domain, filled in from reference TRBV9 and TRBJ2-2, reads DSGVTQTPKHLITATGQRVTLRCSPRSGDLSVYWYQQSLDQGLQFLIQYYNGEERAKGNILERFSAQQFPDLHSELNLSSLELGDSALYFCASSRTGLTGELFFGEGSRLTVL.

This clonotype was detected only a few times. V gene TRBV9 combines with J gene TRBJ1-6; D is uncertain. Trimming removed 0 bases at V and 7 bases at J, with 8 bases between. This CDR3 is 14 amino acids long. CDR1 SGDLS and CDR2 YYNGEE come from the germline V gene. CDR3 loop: CASSVDVGNSPLHF. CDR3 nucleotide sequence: TGTGCCAGCAGCGTAGATGTAGGCAATTCACCCCTCCACTTT. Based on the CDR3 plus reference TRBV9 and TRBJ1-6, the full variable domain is DSGVTQTPKHLITATGQRVTLRCSPRSGDLSVYWYQQSLDQGLQFLIQYYNGEERAKGNILERFSAQQFPDLHSELNLSSLELGDSALYFCASSVDVGNSPLHFGNGTRLTVT.

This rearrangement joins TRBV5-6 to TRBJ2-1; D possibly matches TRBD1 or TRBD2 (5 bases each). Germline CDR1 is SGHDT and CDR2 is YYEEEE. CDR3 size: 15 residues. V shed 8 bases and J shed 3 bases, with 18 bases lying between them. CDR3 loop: CASQLGRSYYNEQFF. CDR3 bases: TGTGCCAGTCAGTTGGGACGGAGTTACTACAATGAGCAGTTCTTC. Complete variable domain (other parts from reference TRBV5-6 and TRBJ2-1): DAGVTQSPTHLIKTRGQQVTLRCSPKSGHDTVSWYQQALGQGPQFIFQYYEEEERQRGNFPDRFSGHQFPNYSSELNVNALLLGDSALYLCASQLGRSYYNEQFFGPGTRLTVL.

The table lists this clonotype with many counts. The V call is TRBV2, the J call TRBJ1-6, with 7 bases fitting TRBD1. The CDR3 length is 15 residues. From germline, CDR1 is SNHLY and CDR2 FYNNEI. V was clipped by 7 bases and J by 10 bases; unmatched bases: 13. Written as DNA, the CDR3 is TGTGCCAGCAACGATCGACAGGGCTCAGGCTCACCCCTCCACTTT. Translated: CASNDRQGSGSPLHF.

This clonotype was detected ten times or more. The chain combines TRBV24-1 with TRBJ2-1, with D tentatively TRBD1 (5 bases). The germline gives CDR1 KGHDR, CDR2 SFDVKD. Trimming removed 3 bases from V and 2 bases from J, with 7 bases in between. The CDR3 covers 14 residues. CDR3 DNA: TGTGCCACCAGTGATCCGACAGCCTACAATGAGCAGTTCTTC. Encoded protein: CATSDPTAYNEQFF.

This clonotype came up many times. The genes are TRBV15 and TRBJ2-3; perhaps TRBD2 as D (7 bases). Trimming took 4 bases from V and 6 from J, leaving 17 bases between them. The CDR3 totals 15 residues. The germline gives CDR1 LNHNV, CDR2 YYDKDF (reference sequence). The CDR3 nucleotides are TGTGCCACCAGCATCCTGGGGGGGCAGCGGGATACGCAGTATTTT. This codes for CATSILGGQRDTQYF.

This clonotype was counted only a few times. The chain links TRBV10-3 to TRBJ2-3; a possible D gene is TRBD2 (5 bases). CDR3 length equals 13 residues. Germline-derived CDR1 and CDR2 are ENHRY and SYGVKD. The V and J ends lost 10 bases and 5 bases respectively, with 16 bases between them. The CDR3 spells CATGHEGVDTQYF. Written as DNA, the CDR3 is TGTGCCACCGGGCACGAGGGTGTAGATACGCAGTATTTT.

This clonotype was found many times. The CDR3 bases are TGTGCCAGCAGCCCCCGCCAGCGGGGACCCTACAATGAGCAGTTCTTC. Translated: CASSPRQRGPYNEQFF. V and J are TRBV3-1 and TRBJ2-1; TRBD2 matches 7 bases. The germline V gene encodes CDR1 LGHDT and CDR2 YNNKEL (reference sequence). Losses at the gene ends were 4 bases for V and 2 bases for J; bases not matched to a gene: 8. This CDR3 comprises 16 residues.

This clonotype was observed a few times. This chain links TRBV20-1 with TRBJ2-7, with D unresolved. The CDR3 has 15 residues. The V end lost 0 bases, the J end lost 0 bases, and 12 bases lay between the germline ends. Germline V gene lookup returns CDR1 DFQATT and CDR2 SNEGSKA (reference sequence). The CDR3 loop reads CSARDKPLSSYEQYF. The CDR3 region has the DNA TGCAGTGCTAGAGACAAGCCCTTGAGCTCCTACGAGCAGTACTTC.

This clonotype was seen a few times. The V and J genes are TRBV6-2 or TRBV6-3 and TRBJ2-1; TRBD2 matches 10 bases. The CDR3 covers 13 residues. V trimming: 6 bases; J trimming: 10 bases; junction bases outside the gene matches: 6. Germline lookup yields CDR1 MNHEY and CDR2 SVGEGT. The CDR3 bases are TGTGCCAGCAGCCGCAGACTAGCGGGCGAGCAGTTCTTC. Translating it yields CASSRRLAGEQFF.

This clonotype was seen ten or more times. CDR3 residues: CASSLPLATDTQYF. As DNA, the CDR3 is TGTGCCAGCAGCTTACCTCTAGCGACAGATACGCAGTATTTT. V is TRBV7-2 and J is TRBJ2-3; TRBD2 might be the D (6 bases). Trimming took off 2 bases at V and 3 bases at J, with 9 bases between the two ends. The CDR3 sequence is 14 residues long. Germline CDR1 reads SGHTA; CDR2 reads FQGNSA.

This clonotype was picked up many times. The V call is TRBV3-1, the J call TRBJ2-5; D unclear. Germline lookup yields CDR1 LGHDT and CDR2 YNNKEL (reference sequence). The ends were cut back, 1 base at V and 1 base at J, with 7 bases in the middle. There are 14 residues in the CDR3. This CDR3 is CASSQGTVQETQYF. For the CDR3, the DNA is TGTGCCAGCAGCCAAGGAACGGTCCAAGAGACCCAGTACTTC.

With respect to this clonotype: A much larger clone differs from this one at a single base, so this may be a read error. CDR3 region: CASGPSGPTYEQYF. The CDR3 nucleotides read TGTGCCAGCGGCCCTAGCGGCCCTACCTACGAGCAGTACTTC. The chain combines TRBV28 with TRBJ2-7; 7 bases line up with TRBD2. Germline assignment: CDR1 MDHEN and CDR2 SYDVKM. There are 14 residues in the CDR3. J was trimmed by 2 bases and V by 8 bases; bases with no gene match: 9.

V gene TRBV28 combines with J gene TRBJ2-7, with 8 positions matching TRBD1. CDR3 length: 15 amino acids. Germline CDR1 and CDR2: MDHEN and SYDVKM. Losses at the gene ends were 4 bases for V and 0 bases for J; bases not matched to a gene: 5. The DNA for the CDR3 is TGTGCCAGCAGTTCAGGGGGCCTGAGCTCCTACGAGCAGTACTTC. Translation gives CASSSGGLSSYEQYF.

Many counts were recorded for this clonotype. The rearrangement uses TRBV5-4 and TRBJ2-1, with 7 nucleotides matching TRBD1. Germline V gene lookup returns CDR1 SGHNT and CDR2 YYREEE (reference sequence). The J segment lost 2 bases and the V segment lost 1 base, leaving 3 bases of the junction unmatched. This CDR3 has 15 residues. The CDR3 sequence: CASSLRQGAYNEQFF. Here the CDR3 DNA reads TGTGCCAGCAGCTTGAGGCAGGGGGCCTACAATGAGCAGTTCTTC.

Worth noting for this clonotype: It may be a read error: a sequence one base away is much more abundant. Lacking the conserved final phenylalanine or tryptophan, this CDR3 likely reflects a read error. This chain's CDR3 is CASSQEHSGSSYVEKLFL. Here the CDR3 DNA reads TGCGCCAGCAGCCAAGAGCACAGCGGCTCGTCGTACGTTGAAAAACTGTTTTTA. V is TRBV4-1 and J is TRBJ1-4, with unresolved D. The CDR3 loop spans 18 amino acids. Trimming stripped 0 bases from V and 7 bases from J, with 21 bases between. The germline CDR1 and CDR2 sequences are MGHRA and YSYEKL.

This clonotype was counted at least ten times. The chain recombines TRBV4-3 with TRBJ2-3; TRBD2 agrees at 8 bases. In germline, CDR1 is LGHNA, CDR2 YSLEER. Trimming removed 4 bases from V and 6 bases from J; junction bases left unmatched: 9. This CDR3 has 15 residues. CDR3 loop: CASSLLREATDTQYF. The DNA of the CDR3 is TGCGCCAGCAGCCTTCTGCGGGAGGCTACGGATACGCAGTATTTT.

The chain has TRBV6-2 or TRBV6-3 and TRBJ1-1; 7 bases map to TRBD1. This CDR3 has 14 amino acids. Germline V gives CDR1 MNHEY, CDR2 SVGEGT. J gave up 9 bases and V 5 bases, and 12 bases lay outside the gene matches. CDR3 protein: CASSDYAGTDKAFF. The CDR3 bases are TGTGCCAGCAGTGACTACGCCGGGACAGATAAAGCTTTCTTT.

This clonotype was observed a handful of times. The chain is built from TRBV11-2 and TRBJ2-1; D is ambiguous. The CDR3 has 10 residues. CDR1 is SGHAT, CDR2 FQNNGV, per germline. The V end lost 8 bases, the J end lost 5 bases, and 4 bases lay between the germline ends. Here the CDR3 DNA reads TGTGCCAGCGGGGACAATGAGCAGTTCTTC. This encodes CASGDNEQFF. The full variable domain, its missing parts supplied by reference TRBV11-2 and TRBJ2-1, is EAGVAQSPRYKIIEKRQSVAFWCNPISGHATLYWYQQILGQGPKLLIQFQNNGVVDDSQLPKDRFSAERLKGVDSTLKIQPAKLEDSAVYLCASGDNEQFFGPGTRLTVL.

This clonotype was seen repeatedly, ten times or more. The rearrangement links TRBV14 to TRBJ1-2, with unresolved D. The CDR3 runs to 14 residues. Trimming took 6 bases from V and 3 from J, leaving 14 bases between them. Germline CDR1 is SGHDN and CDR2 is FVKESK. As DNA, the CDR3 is TGTGCCAGCAGTCCTTCAATGGACTACTATGGCTACACCTTC. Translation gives CASSPSMDYYGYTF.

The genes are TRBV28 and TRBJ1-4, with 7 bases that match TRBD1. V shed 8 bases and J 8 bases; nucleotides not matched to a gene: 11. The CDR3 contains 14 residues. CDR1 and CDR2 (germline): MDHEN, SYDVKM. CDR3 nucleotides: TGTGCCAGCCGTCCGACAGGGTCGAACGAAAAACTGTTTTTT. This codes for CASRPTGSNEKLFF.

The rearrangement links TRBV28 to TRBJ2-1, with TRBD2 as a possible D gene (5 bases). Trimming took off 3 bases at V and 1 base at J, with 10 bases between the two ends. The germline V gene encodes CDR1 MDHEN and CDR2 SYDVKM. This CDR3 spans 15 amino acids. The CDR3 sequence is CASSFLDSSYNEQFF. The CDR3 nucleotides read TGTGCCAGCAGTTTTTTGGACTCTTCCTACAATGAGCAGTTCTTC.

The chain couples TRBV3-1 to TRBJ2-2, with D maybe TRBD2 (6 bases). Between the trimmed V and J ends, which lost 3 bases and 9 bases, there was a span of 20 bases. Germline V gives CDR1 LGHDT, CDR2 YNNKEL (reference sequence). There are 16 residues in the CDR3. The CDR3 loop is CASSHARDPNSRELFF. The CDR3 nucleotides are TGTGCCAGCAGCCACGCGCGGGACCCCAACTCCCGGGAGCTGTTTTTT.

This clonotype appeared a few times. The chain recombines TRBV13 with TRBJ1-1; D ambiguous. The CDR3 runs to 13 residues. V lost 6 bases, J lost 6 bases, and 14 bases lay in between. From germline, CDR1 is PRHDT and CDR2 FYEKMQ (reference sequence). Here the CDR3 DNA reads TGTGCCAGCAGAAGGACGCTCGGGGCTGAAGCTTTCTTT. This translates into CASRRTLGAEAFF.

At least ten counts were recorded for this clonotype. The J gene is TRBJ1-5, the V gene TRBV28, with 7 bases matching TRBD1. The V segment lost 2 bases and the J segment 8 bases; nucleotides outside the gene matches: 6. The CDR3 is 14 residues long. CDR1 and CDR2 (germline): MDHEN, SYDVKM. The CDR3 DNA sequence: TGTGCCAGCAGTTTACGGGACAGCATTAAGCCCCAGCATTTT. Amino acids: CASSLRDSIKPQHF.

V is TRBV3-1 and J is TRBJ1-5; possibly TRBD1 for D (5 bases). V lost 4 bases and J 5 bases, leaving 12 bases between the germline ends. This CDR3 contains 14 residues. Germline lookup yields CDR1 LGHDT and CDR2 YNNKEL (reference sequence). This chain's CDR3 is CASSLTARDQPQHF. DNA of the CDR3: TGTGCCAGCAGCCTGACAGCCCGGGATCAGCCCCAGCATTTT. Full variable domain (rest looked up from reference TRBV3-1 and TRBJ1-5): DTAVSQTPKYLVTQMGNDKSIKCEQNLGHDTMYWYKQDSKKFLKIMFSYNNKELIINETVPNRFSPKSPDKAHLNLHINSLELGDSAVYFCASSLTARDQPQHFGDGTRLSIL.